This T cell receptor beta chain is drawn from a study of T cell responses to AZD1222 COVID-19 vaccine. As for this clone: No antigen is known for it.

TCRdb's copy holds only in-frame clones and misses some; the assay was immunoSEQ multiplex PCR. In the table there are 120,000 to 150,000 clones, 75% to 95% of which are singletons. Regarding the study as a whole: Sampling captured repertoires only after the peak T cell response. Recipients of two AZD1222 doses showed rising Spike-specific TCR breadth and depth. The study found vaccine-associated CD4 TCRs spanning spike, dominant at 160-218 and 743-854. Reports indicate that nearly half of spike-specific TCRs are directed at unmutated variant regions.

The CDR3 loop spans 17 amino acids. The germline V gene has CDR1 MDHEN and CDR2 SYDVKM. The J segment lost 3 bases and the V segment lost 6 bases, leaving 9 bases of the junction unmatched. The sample consisted of peripheral blood, taken 28 days after the second dose of the MenACWY control vaccine. V is TRBV28 and J is TRBJ2-3; TRBD2 agrees at 13 bases. The sequence came from an adult who received the MenACWY meningococcal vaccine as a control. The CDR3 nucleotides are TGTGCCAGCAGCTCCGGGACTAGCGGGATGAGTACAGATACGCAGTATTTT. This codes for CASSSGTSGMSTDTQYF. Variable domain in full (rest from reference TRBV28 and TRBJ2-3): DVKVTQSSRYLVKRTGEKVFLECVQDMDHENMFWYRQDPGLGLRLIYFSYDVKMKEKGDIPEGYSVSREKKERFSLILESASTNQTSMYLCASSSGTSGMSTDTQYFGPGTRLTVL.